This entry lists 5 T cell receptor beta chains sequenced from one sample in a study of cytomegalovirus exposure and HLA in healthy donors. The PCR contained 60 Vbeta and 13 Jbeta primers. The repertoire was sequenced with immunoSEQ multiplex PCR; TCRdb's copy has only in-frame clones and lacks some. The data hold fewer than 200,000 clones, with roughly 80% observed a single time. The sequencing input was PBMCs. The receptors were gathered from a male donor in good health and CMV-seronegative.

The chain recombines TRBV6-6 with TRBJ2-6; perhaps TRBD2 as D (5 bases). The germline CDR1 and CDR2 sequences are MNHNY and SVGAGI (reference sequence). V shed 1 base and J shed 2 bases, with 9 bases lying between them. This CDR3 has 16 amino acids. The CDR3 reads CASSYLSGAGANVLTF. For the CDR3, the DNA is TGTGCCAGCAGTTACTTGAGCGGTGCTGGGGCCAACGTCCTGACTTTC.

The gene calls are TRBV5-4 and TRBJ1-6; the match to TRBD1 covers 7 bases. This CDR3 has 14 residues. Trimming at V came to 4 bases and at J to 5 bases, leaving 3 bases not matched to a gene. Germline loops: CDR1 SGHNT, CDR2 YYREEE (reference sequence). The CDR3 DNA reads TGTGCCAGCAGCCGGGACAGTGATAATTCACCCCTCCACTTT. Encoded protein: CASSRDSDNSPLHF.

The chain couples TRBV19 to TRBJ2-7; 10 nucleotides align to TRBD1. V was pared by 7 bases and J by 1 base, with 1 base of the junction left unmatched. CDR3 length: 13 amino acids. Germline loops: CDR1 LNHDA, CDR2 SQIVND (reference sequence). The CDR3 is CASMGQGSYEQYF. The CDR3 DNA reads TGTGCCAGTATGGGACAGGGGTCCTACGAGCAGTACTTC.

This clone was observed once. The rearrangement joins TRBV2 to TRBJ2-7, with D maybe TRBD2 (7 bases). Per the germline V gene, CDR1 is SNHLY and CDR2 is FYNNEI. Trimming took off 6 bases at V and 0 bases at J, with 12 bases between the two ends. CDR3 length equals 14 residues. CDR3 nucleotides: TGTGCCAGCAGGGGAGGGGGGAGCTCCTACGAGCAGTACTTC. It encodes CASRGGGSSYEQYF.

This chain uses TRBV10-2 with TRBJ1-1; tentative D call: TRBD1 (5 bases). This CDR3 contains 14 residues. The ends were cut back, 5 bases at V and 4 bases at J, with 14 bases in the middle. Germline V lookup: CDR1 WSHSY, CDR2 SAAADI. CDR3 amino acids: CASSKQVGGTEAFF. The CDR3 DNA follows: TGCGCCAGCAGTAAACAGGTGGGGGGCACTGAAGCTTTCTTT.